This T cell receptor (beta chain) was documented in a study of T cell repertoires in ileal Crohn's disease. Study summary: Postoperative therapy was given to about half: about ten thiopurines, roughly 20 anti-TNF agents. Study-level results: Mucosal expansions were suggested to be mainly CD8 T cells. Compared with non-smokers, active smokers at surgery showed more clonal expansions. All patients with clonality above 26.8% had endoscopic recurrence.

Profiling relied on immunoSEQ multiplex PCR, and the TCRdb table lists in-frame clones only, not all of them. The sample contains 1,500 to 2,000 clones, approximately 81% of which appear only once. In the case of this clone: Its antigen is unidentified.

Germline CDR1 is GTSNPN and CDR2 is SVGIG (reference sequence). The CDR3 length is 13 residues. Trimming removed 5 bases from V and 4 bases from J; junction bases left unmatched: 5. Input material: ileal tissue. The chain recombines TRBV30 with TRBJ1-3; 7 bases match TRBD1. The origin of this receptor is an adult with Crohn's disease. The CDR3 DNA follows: TGTGCCTGGGCGGGACAGCAGGGAAACACCATATATTTT. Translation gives CAWAGQQGNTIYF.